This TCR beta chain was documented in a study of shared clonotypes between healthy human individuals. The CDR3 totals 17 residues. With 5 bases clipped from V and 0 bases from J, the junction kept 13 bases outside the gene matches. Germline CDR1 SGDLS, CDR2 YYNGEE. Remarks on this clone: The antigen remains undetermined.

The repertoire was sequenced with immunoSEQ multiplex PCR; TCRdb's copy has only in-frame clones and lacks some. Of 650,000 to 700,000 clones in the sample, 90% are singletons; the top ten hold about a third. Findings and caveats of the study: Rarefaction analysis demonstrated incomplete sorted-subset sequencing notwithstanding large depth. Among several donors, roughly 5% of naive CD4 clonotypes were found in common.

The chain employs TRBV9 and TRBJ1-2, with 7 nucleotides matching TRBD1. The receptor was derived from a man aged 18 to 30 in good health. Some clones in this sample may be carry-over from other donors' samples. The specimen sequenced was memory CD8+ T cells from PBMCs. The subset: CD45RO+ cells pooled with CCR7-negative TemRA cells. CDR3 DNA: TGTGCCAGCAGGGATACAGGGGTCGGGGAAGCTAACTATGGCTACACCTTC. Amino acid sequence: CASRDTGVGEANYGYTF. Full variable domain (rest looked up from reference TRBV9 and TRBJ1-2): DSGVTQTPKHLITATGQRVTLRCSPRSGDLSVYWYQQSLDQGLQFLIQYYNGEERAKGNILERFSAQQFPDLHSELNLSSLELGDSALYFCASRDTGVGEANYGYTFGSGTRLTVV.